The clone carrying this T cell receptor beta chain was picked up a small number of times. Treatment noted: randomized to nivolumab then ipilimumab (arm A) or the reverse (arm B). This specimen belongs to a study of sequential checkpoint blockade in melanoma. The germline V and J ends were trimmed by 0 bases and 3 bases, with 13 bases remaining between them. CDR1 is MNHGY, CDR2 SAAAGT, per germline. CDR3 length: 16 amino acids. TCRdb's table, derived via immunoSEQ multiplex PCR, lists solely in-frame clones and lacks some. This table holds about 3,800 clones, approximately 25% found once. This receptor was obtained from a human donor with melanoma. The V call is TRBV6-8, the J call TRBJ2-3; a possible D gene is TRBD2 (5 bases). This specimen was tumor tissue (inferred from file names), taken from a patient given nivolumab and ipilimumab in sequence. Here the CDR3 reads CASSYSWEKVTDTQYF. As DNA, the CDR3 is TGTGCCAGCAGTTACTCGTGGGAGAAAGTTACAGATACGCAGTATTTT.